Shown below are 23 T cell receptor beta chains from a single sample sequenced in a study of shared clonotypes between healthy human individuals. Assay used: immunoSEQ multiplex PCR; TCRdb lists only in-frame clones, some missing. The repertoire includes some 1 million clones, about 75% of them detected once, and about 1.4% sits in the top ten. What was sequenced was memory CD4+ T cells sorted from blood. Subset in this sample: CD45RA-negative fraction. All receptors come from a man aged 18 to 30 in good health.

The chain joins TRBV9 to TRBJ2-3, with 11 bases fitting TRBD2. The germline gives CDR1 SGDLS, CDR2 YYNGEE. V was pared by 4 bases and J by 3 bases, with 7 bases of the junction left unmatched. The length of the CDR3 is 16 residues. CDR3 in amino acids: CASSPRLAGRTDTQYF. CDR3 bases: TGTGCCAGCAGCCCCAGACTAGCGGGACGGACAGATACGCAGTATTTT.

The chain is built from TRBV7-8 and TRBJ2-3; D gene unclear. This CDR3 is built from 18 residues. V was trimmed by 3 bases and J by 0 bases, leaving 19 bases between them. Germline assignment: CDR1 SGHVS and CDR2 FQNEAQ. CDR3: CASSFSLILLLSTDTQYF. DNA of the CDR3: TGTGCCAGCAGCTTTAGCTTAATCCTTTTGCTTAGCACAGATACGCAGTATTTT.

This clone has more than one count but fewer than ten. The CDR3 nucleotides are TGTGCCAGCTCACTAAGGACTAGCGGGAGGGATGAGCAGTTCTTC. Its protein product is CASSLRTSGRDEQFF. The J gene is TRBJ2-1, the V gene TRBV18, with 15 bases that match TRBD2. Germline CDR1 is KGHSH and CDR2 is LQKENI. The V gene end was trimmed by 4 bases and the J gene end by 8 bases; junction bases not matched to a gene: 3. This CDR3 contains 15 residues.

This chain links TRBV2 with TRBJ1-1; 7 bases are shared with TRBD1. Germline assignment: CDR1 SNHLY and CDR2 FYNNEI. V lost 7 bases to trimming and J lost 5 bases; unmatched junction nucleotides: 16. The CDR3 runs to 16 residues. CDR3 sequence: CASTGRQGSLGTEAFF. The CDR3 DNA reads as TGTGCCAGCACAGGGAGACAGGGATCTTTGGGGACTGAAGCTTTCTTT.

The chain is built from TRBV29-1 and TRBJ1-5; D might be TRBD1 (6 bases). Germline CDR1 reads SQVTM; CDR2 reads ANQGSEA. The CDR3 runs to 16 residues. The V and J ends lost 6 bases and 1 base respectively, with 19 bases between them. The CDR3: CSVSTGTVGSNQPQHF. Written as DNA, the CDR3 is TGCAGCGTGTCAACAGGGACGGTGGGGAGCAATCAGCCCCAGCATTTT.

This clone showed up just a few times. The sample carries other DNA sequences with the same CDR3. The chain links TRBV7-2 to TRBJ2-2; D possibly corresponds to TRBD2 (5 bases). The V gene lost 1 base and the J gene lost 4 bases, with 7 bases spanning the gap. CDR1 and CDR2 from the germline V gene are SGHTA and FQGNSA. The CDR3 is made up of 14 amino acids. The CDR3 protein is CASSLVAGTGELFF. Written as DNA, the CDR3 is TGTGCCAGCAGCTTAGTTGCGGGCACCGGGGAGCTGTTTTTT.

In its sample, this clone was seen many times. This chain uses TRBV4-1 with TRBJ2-1, with 8 bases lining up with TRBD2. Germline CDR1 reads MGHRA; CDR2 reads YSYEKL. This CDR3 is 17 amino acids long. With V trimmed by 0 bases and J by 9 bases, 13 bases remained unmatched. The CDR3 loop is CASSQEGLGLGLGEQFF. In nucleotides, the CDR3 is TGCGCCAGCAGCCAAGAGGGTCTGGGACTAGGGTTAGGTGAGCAGTTCTTC.

Here the CDR3 reads CASRRQGHEQYF. The CDR3 DNA reads as TGTGCCAGCCGACGACAGGGGCACGAGCAGTACTTC. The chain links TRBV28 to TRBJ2-7; 8 bases are shared with TRBD1. V was clipped by 8 bases and J by 5 bases; unmatched bases: 5. Germline V lookup: CDR1 MDHEN, CDR2 SYDVKM. CDR3 length: 12 amino acids.

The chain is built from TRBV7-8 and TRBJ2-5; 9 bases agree with TRBD2. The V gene end was trimmed by 1 base and the J gene end by 4 bases; junction bases not matched to a gene: 7. CDR1 is SGHVS, CDR2 FQNEAQ, per germline. The CDR3 totals 16 residues. The DNA of the CDR3 is TGTGCCAGCAGCTTAGGGTTTGCGGGAGGGCCAGAGACCCAGTACTTC. It specifies CASSLGFAGGPETQYF.

There are a few counts of this clone. This chain joins TRBV5-6 and TRBJ2-5; D is perhaps TRBD1 or TRBD2 (5 bases each). The V end lost 4 bases, the J end lost 10 bases, and 20 bases lay between the germline ends. Germline CDR1 reads SGHDT; CDR2 reads YYEEEE. The CDR3 has 14 amino acids. The CDR3 reads CASSATGTVRIQYF. CDR3 coding DNA: TGTGCCAGCAGCGCAACCGGGACGGTGAGAATCCAGTACTTC. Complete variable domain (other parts from reference TRBV5-6 and TRBJ2-5): DAGVTQSPTHLIKTRGQQVTLRCSPKSGHDTVSWYQQALGQGPQFIFQYYEEEERQRGNFPDRFSGHQFPNYSSELNVNALLLGDSALYLCASSATGTVRIQYFGPGTRLLVL.

The genes are TRBV2 and TRBJ2-2, with a weak D call TRBD1 (6 bases). This CDR3 spans 16 amino acids. Trimming stripped 7 bases from V and 6 bases from J, with 21 bases between. Per the germline V gene, CDR1 is SNHLY and CDR2 is FYNNEI. The CDR3 loop is CASTRMRGWLAGELFF. CDR3 in DNA: TGTGCCAGCACCCGAATGAGGGGGTGGTTGGCCGGGGAGCTGTTTTTT.

In the case of this clone: This same CDR3 is encoded by further DNA sequences in the sample. The chain combines TRBV19 with TRBJ2-7, with D possibly matching TRBD1 (6 bases). This CDR3 spans 12 amino acids. The ends were cut back, 6 bases at V and 2 bases at J, with 8 bases in the middle. Looked up from germline, CDR1 is LNHDA and CDR2 is SQIVND (reference sequence). The CDR3 is CASSTGTYEQYF. CDR3 nucleotide sequence: TGTGCCAGTAGCACAGGGACCTACGAGCAGTACTTC.

The V gene is TRBV30, the J gene TRBJ1-5; a possible D gene is TRBD1 (5 bases). V lost 1 base and J 2 bases, leaving 18 bases between the germline ends. The CDR3 covers 17 residues. Germline V gene lookup returns CDR1 GTSNPN and CDR2 SVGIG (reference sequence). CDR3 loop: CAWSALIPQGGNQPQHF. Here the CDR3 DNA reads TGTGCCTGGAGTGCCTTGATCCCTCAGGGAGGCAATCAGCCCCAGCATTTT.

The chain uses TRBV7-6 and TRBJ1-6; D is ambiguous. Per germline, CDR1 SGHVS and CDR2 FNYEAQ. The germline V and J ends were trimmed by 2 bases and 7 bases, with 3 bases remaining between them. This CDR3 has 12 amino acids. This chain's CDR3 is CASSLKNSPLHF. The CDR3 bases are TGTGCCAGCAGCTTAAAGAATTCACCCCTCCACTTT.

This clone was seen a single time. V and J are TRBV7-9 and TRBJ2-7; tentative D call: TRBD1 (6 bases). This CDR3 has 14 residues. CDR1 is SEHNR and CDR2 is FQNEAQ in the germline V gene (reference sequence). V was shortened by 8 bases and J by 4 bases, with 18 bases between the two germline ends. In DNA, the CDR3 is TGTGCCAGCGGGGGTAATGGGGGCACTTACGAGCAGTACTTC. It yields the protein CASGGNGGTYEQYF.

The chain uses TRBV11-2 and TRBJ2-7; D possibly corresponds to TRBD1 (5 bases). The V gene's germline CDR1 is SGHAT and CDR2 FQNNGV. The CDR3 spans 14 residues. Trimming removed 2 bases from V and 2 bases from J, with 10 bases in between. CDR3 sequence reads: CASSLPGKPYEQYF. The CDR3 bases are TGTGCCAGCAGCTTACCAGGGAAGCCCTACGAGCAGTACTTC.

This chain connects TRBV11-2 to TRBJ1-3; 8 bases are shared with TRBD1. With 7 bases clipped from V and 2 bases from J, the junction kept 4 bases outside the gene matches. Germline loops: CDR1 SGHAT, CDR2 FQNNGV. This CDR3 region has 14 residues. CDR3 sequence (DNA): TGTGCCAGCATGACAGGGGAGCCTGGAAACACCATATATTTT. Its translation is CASMTGEPGNTIYF.

V is TRBV9 and J is TRBJ2-3; 9 nucleotides align to TRBD2. Germline assignment: CDR1 SGDLS and CDR2 YYNGEE. The CDR3 is made up of 16 amino acids. Losses at the gene ends were 0 bases for V and 4 bases for J; bases not matched to a gene: 6. The CDR3 protein is CASSVGSSGGSDTQYF. The CDR3 DNA reads as TGTGCCAGCAGCGTAGGTAGTAGCGGGGGATCAGATACGCAGTATTTT. Full variable domain (rest looked up from reference TRBV9 and TRBJ2-3): DSGVTQTPKHLITATGQRVTLRCSPRSGDLSVYWYQQSLDQGLQFLIQYYNGEERAKGNILERFSAQQFPDLHSELNLSSLELGDSALYFCASSVGSSGGSDTQYFGPGTRLTVL.

This clone was counted only a few times. Other DNA variants within this sample encode the same CDR3. The chain employs TRBV30 and TRBJ1-2; tentative D call: TRBD1 (5 bases). Deletions cut 2 bases from V and 5 bases from J, with 9 bases between. Germline V gene sequence: CDR1 GTSNPN, CDR2 SVGIG (reference sequence). The CDR3 loop spans 12 amino acids. CDR3 region: CAWSLTGYGYTF. The DNA of the CDR3 is TGTGCCTGGAGTCTTACAGGTTATGGCTACACCTTC.

This clone appeared a few times. The rearrangement uses TRBV2 and TRBJ1-2; no reliable D call. Per germline, CDR1 SNHLY and CDR2 FYNNEI. The germline V and J ends were trimmed by 2 bases and 6 bases, with 13 bases remaining between them. The CDR3 spans 14 residues. The CDR3 here is CASSEWWGDHGYTF. The CDR3 DNA follows: TGTGCCAGCAGTGAATGGTGGGGAGACCATGGCTACACCTTC.

Worth noting for this clone: This clone may be a read error of a much larger clone one base away. V is TRBV9 and J is TRBJ2-6, with D tentatively TRBD2 (5 bases). The CDR3 has 14 amino acids. The germline V gene encodes CDR1 SGDLS and CDR2 YYNGEE. The V gene lost 3 bases and the J gene lost 2 bases, with 6 bases spanning the gap. The CDR3 loop reads CASSARAGANVLTF. The CDR3 nucleotides read TGTGCCAGCAGCGCGAGGGCTGGGGCCAACGTCCTGACTTTC.

This chain connects TRBV6-6 to TRBJ2-7; a weak D match, TRBD2 (6 bases). Per germline, CDR1 MNHNY and CDR2 SVGAGI (reference sequence). With 6 bases removed from V and 1 base from J, the gap between germline ends came to 10 bases. The CDR3 loop spans 13 amino acids. CDR3 sequence reads: CASRGLSSYEQYF. The CDR3 DNA is TGTGCCAGCAGGGGACTGAGTTCCTACGAGCAGTACTTC.

The CDR3, as DNA: TGTGCCACACACCCAGGGGGCGTAGAGACCCAGTACTTC. Protein: CATHPGGVETQYF. The chain employs TRBV10-3 and TRBJ2-5, with 8 bases identical to TRBD1. Germline loops: CDR1 ENHRY, CDR2 SYGVKD. The CDR3 extends over 13 amino acids. V shed 10 bases, J shed 4 bases, and the junction held 8 bases outside the gene matches.